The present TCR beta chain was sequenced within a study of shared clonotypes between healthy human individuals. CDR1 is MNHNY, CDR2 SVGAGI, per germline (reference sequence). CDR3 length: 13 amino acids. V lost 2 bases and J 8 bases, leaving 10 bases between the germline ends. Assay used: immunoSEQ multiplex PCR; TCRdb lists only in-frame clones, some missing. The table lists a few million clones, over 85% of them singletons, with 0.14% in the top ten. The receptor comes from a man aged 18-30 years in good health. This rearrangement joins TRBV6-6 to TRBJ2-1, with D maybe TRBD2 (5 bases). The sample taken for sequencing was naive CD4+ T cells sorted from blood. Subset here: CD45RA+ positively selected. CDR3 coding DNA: TGTGCCAGCAGTTACGAGGAGGTCTATGAGCAGTTCTTC. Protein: CASSYEEVYEQFF.